Following are 23 T cell receptor beta chains from one sample sequenced in a study of vaccination effects on CD4 cells after COVID-19 (dated by TCRdb to between 2022 and 2023). No cognate antigen is known for these TCRs. The ViraFEST assay stimulated PBMC with viral peptide pools and then used TCR sequencing to identify antigen-specific CD4+ T cell clonotypes by expansion. After approximately eleven days of culture, CD4+ T cells were isolated with the EasySep CD4+ T cell isolation kit. Two doses of either the BNT162b2 or the mRNA-1273 mRNA SARS-CoV-2 vaccine were administered to participants. Libraries were constructed by the immunoSEQ multiplex PCR assay. TCRdb mirrors the immuneACCESS table, restricted to in-frame sequences. Some clones are absent from its copies; in checked studies, under half trace to an unresolved V gene, and the reason for the others is unknown. This sample gives roughly 70,000 clones in total; roughly three quarters of them show up just once. Jointly, the top ten make up approximately 0.9% of the sample.

The specimen comprised CD4+ T cells from PBMCs cultured with HCoV-OC43 spike peptides, sampled after COVID-19 vaccination. Interpreted using the paper, the cell subset or site label stands for: HCoV-OC43 spike overlapping peptide pool stimulation. The receptors were gathered from a human donor who received a COVID-19 vaccine.

The chain employs TRBV5-1 and TRBJ1-2; D is possibly TRBD1 (6 bases). Trimming took off 0 bases at V and 7 bases at J, with 13 bases between the two ends. Germline CDR1 is SGHRS and CDR2 is YFSETQ. The length of the CDR3 is 14 residues. CDR3 in DNA: TGCGCCAGCAGCTTGGATCCAGGGGTTGGTGGCTACACCTTC. Its translation: CASSLDPGVGGYTF. Filled out from reference TRBV5-1 and TRBJ1-2, the complete variable domain reads KAGVTQTPRYLIKTRGQQVTLSCSPISGHRSVSWYQQTPGQGLQFLFEYFSETQRNKGNFPGRFSGRQFSNSRSEMNVSTLELGDSALYLCASSLDPGVGGYTFGSGTRLTVV.

V and J are TRBV6-5 and TRBJ2-7; possibly TRBD1 for D (6 bases). The CDR3 loop spans 14 amino acids. Trimming left V 6 bases short and J 3 bases short, with 15 bases between. Germline V gene sequence: CDR1 MNHEY, CDR2 SVGAGI. CDR3 protein: CASRGQETYYEQYV. CDR3 nucleotide sequence: TGTGCCAGCAGGGGACAAGAAACCTACTACGAGCAGTACGTC.

V and J are TRBV7-2 and TRBJ1-2; unclear D gene. The CDR3 contains 15 residues. Germline V gene lookup returns CDR1 SGHTA and CDR2 FQGNSA. Trimming took 3 bases from V and 0 from J, leaving 11 bases between them. CDR3 loop: CASSLEGSTNYGYTF. The CDR3 nucleotides are TGTGCCAGCAGCTTGGAGGGCTCGACTAACTATGGCTACACCTTC.

The V and J genes are TRBV19 and TRBJ1-2; no clear D gene. The CDR3 is 14 residues long. Germline V gene lookup returns CDR1 LNHDA and CDR2 SQIVND (reference sequence). The V gene lost 1 base and the J gene lost 0 bases, with 6 bases spanning the gap. The CDR3 loop reads CASSIGGTNYGYTF. CDR3 in DNA: TGTGCCAGTAGTATAGGAGGGACTAACTATGGCTACACCTTC. Full variable domain (rest looked up from reference TRBV19 and TRBJ1-2): DGGITQSPKYLFRKEGQNVTLSCEQNLNHDAMYWYRQDPGQGLRLIYYSQIVNDFQKGDIAEGYSVSREKKESFPLTVTSAQKNPTAFYLCASSIGGTNYGYTFGSGTRLTVV.

A single count supports this clone. The chain combines TRBV18 with TRBJ2-7; weak D call: TRBD1 (5 bases). The CDR3 spans 13 residues. The V end was cut by 2 bases, the J end by 6 bases, with 11 bases between. Per germline, CDR1 KGHSH and CDR2 LQKENI. The CDR3 loop reads CASSPTGRAEQYV. The CDR3 nucleotides read TGTGCCAGCTCACCAACGGGCAGGGCCGAGCAGTACGTC.

In this sample, this clone turned up a few times. The chain combines TRBV19 with TRBJ1-1; possible D gene TRBD1, 6 bases. This CDR3 is built from 15 residues. Looked up from germline, CDR1 is LNHDA and CDR2 is SQIVND (reference sequence). Trimming removed 3 bases from V and 3 bases from J, with 14 bases in between. The CDR3, as DNA: TGTGCCAGTAGTATTTGGGGGCTTGGGGACACTGAAGCTTTCTTT. Translation: CASSIWGLGDTEAFF.

The chain employs TRBV12-3 or TRBV12-4 and TRBJ1-2; D ambiguous. The V end lost 4 bases, the J end lost 6 bases, and 12 bases lay between the germline ends. The CDR3 loop spans 13 amino acids. CDR3 sequence reads: CASSSLGPNGYTF. For the CDR3, the DNA is TGTGCCAGCAGTTCCCTAGGACCGAATGGCTACACCTTC.

The sample holds a few counts of this clone. The chain joins TRBV10-3 to TRBJ1-1, with 7 positions matching TRBD1. J was trimmed by 0 bases and V by 3 bases; bases with no gene match: 4. The CDR3 loop spans 15 amino acids. Germline V gene data show CDR1 as ENHRY and CDR2 as SYGVKD. CDR3 protein: CAISDSGTVNTEAFF. DNA of the CDR3: TGTGCCATCAGTGATTCCGGGACAGTGAACACTGAAGCTTTCTTT.

This sequence joins TRBV30 and TRBJ1-2; tentatively, D is TRBD1 (5 bases). This CDR3 has 14 residues. Trimming cost V 7 bases and J 4 bases, with 19 bases left between them. Germline V gives CDR1 GTSNPN, CDR2 SVGIG (reference sequence). CDR3 amino acids: CASNLRRDFYGYTF. CDR3 bases: TGTGCCTCAAACCTCCGCCGGGACTTCTATGGCTACACCTTC.

V usage is TRBV18 and J usage is TRBJ1-1; the D is unclear. The CDR3 sequence is 13 residues long. The germline V and J ends were trimmed by 3 bases and 5 bases, with 10 bases remaining between them. Germline CDR1 KGHSH, CDR2 LQKENI. The CDR3 DNA is TGTGCCAGCTCACCTGACCAGAGGACTGAAGCTTTCTTT. It yields the protein CASSPDQRTEAFF.

The chain joins TRBV7-2 to TRBJ2-2, with 7 bases aligning to TRBD1. CDR1 and CDR2 (germline): SGHTA, FQGNSA. This CDR3 has 16 amino acids. The ends lost 3 bases at V and 5 bases at J; junction bases unmatched: 9. This chain's CDR3 is CASSLLTGRGTGELFF. In DNA form, the CDR3 reads TGTGCCAGCAGCTTGCTGACAGGGCGTGGGACCGGGGAGCTGTTTTTT.

The chain links TRBV6-5 to TRBJ1-2, with 8 bases that match TRBD1. CDR1 is MNHEY and CDR2 is SVGAGI in the germline V gene. The V and J ends lost 4 bases and 6 bases, in that order; junction bases with no gene match: 1. The CDR3 length is 12 residues. The CDR3 DNA is TGTGCCAGCAGTTTGACAGGGGATGGCTACACCTTC. It translates to CASSLTGDGYTF.

The V call is TRBV6-2 or TRBV6-3, the J call TRBJ1-5; no clear D. Looked up from germline, CDR1 is MNHEY and CDR2 is SVGEGT. The CDR3 length is 13 residues. Trimming cost V 6 bases and J 4 bases, with 10 bases left between them. The CDR3 is CASSHTKNQPQHF. The CDR3 nucleotides are TGTGCCAGCAGCCACACAAAAAATCAGCCCCAGCATTTT.

As DNA, the CDR3 is TGTGCCAGCAGCTCAGGACAGGGGGCCATTCAAGAGACCCAGTACTTC. Its protein is CASSSGQGAIQETQYF. The V call is TRBV28, the J call TRBJ2-5; 11 nucleotides line up with TRBD1. V gave up 6 bases and J gave up 2 bases; unmatched junction bases: 8. The CDR3 is 16 amino acids. Germline V gene data show CDR1 as MDHEN and CDR2 as SYDVKM.

This sequence joins TRBV6-4 and TRBJ2-3; D might be TRBD2 (6 bases). V was pared by 0 bases and J by 3 bases, with 10 bases between. Germline CDR1 is MRHNA and CDR2 is SNTAGT. The CDR3 length is 15 residues. In DNA, the CDR3 is TGTGCCAGCAGTGACTCAGGGCTAGCGACAGATACGCAGTATTTT. This codes for CASSDSGLATDTQYF.

The chain employs TRBV20-1 and TRBJ2-3; D remains ambiguous. The CDR3 is 13 amino acids. Trimming removed 3 bases from V and 8 bases from J, with 15 bases in between. From germline, CDR1 is DFQATT and CDR2 SNEGSKA (reference sequence). The CDR3 is CSASHLERATQYF. Here the CDR3 DNA reads TGCAGTGCTAGTCACTTGGAGAGAGCTACGCAGTATTTT.

This chain joins TRBV5-1 and TRBJ1-3; possible D gene TRBD1, 5 bases. The CDR3 covers 15 residues. V lost 4 bases and J lost 0, with 11 bases in between. Looked up from germline, CDR1 is SGHRS and CDR2 is YFSETQ. The CDR3 DNA reads TGCGCCAGCAGCAGAACGACAGACTCTGGAAACACCATATATTTT. Protein: CASSRTTDSGNTIYF.

This chain joins TRBV6-4 and TRBJ2-2; no reliable D call. V gave up 4 bases and J gave up 4 bases, with 7 bases separating them. This CDR3 has 13 amino acids. The germline V gene has CDR1 MRHNA and CDR2 SNTAGT. The CDR3 bases are TGTGCCAGCAGTGCAGGTATCACCGGGGAGCTGTTTTTT. Its protein product is CASSAGITGELFF.

The chain joins TRBV29-1 to TRBJ2-5; 9 bases agree with TRBD1. This CDR3 contains 16 residues. V was pared by 7 bases and J by 0 bases, with 12 bases of the junction left unmatched. Germline V gene data show CDR1 as SQVTM and CDR2 as ANQGSEA. As DNA, the CDR3 is TGCAGCGCTAGGACAGGGGTGACCCCCTACCAAGAGACCCAGTACTTC. This translates into CSARTGVTPYQETQYF.

V usage is TRBV6-1 and J usage is TRBJ1-4, with 7 bases fitting TRBD1. CDR1 is MNHNS and CDR2 is SASEGT in the germline V gene. This CDR3 has 15 residues. J lost 4 bases, V lost 3 bases, and 5 bases had no gene match. The CDR3 bases are TGTGCCAGCAGTGACAAGGGGACAGATAATGAAAAACTGTTTTTT. This sequence encodes CASSDKGTDNEKLFF.

The rearrangement links TRBV7-3 to TRBJ2-7; 8 positions match TRBD1. The trim removed 10 bases at V and 2 bases at J, leaving 19 bases unmatched. Germline loops: CDR1 SGHTA, CDR2 FQGTGA. CDR3 size: 17 residues. CDR3 DNA sequence: TGTGCCAACCTAAGAACGGGACAGGATCTTTTTACCTACGAGCAGTACGTC. Its protein is CANLRTGQDLFTYEQYV.

This clone was counted once. The chain couples TRBV9 to TRBJ1-3; D is undetermined. The CDR3 is 16 residues long. The V end lost 2 bases, the J end lost 0 bases, and 12 bases lay between the germline ends. CDR1 and CDR2 from the germline V gene are SGDLS and YYNGEE. The CDR3 reads CASSVTSSISGNTIYF. CDR3 nucleotide sequence: TGTGCCAGCAGCGTGACAAGCAGCATCTCTGGAAACACCATATATTTT.

The chain joins TRBV6-1 to TRBJ2-7; 11 bases map to TRBD1. The CDR3 extends over 15 amino acids. The germline V gene has CDR1 MNHNS and CDR2 SASEGT. Losses at the gene ends were 1 base for V and 6 bases for J; bases not matched to a gene: 5. The CDR3 nucleotides read TGTGCCAGCAGTGAAGGGACAGGGGGCTCGGGCGAGCAGTACGTC. As protein: CASSEGTGGSGEQYV.